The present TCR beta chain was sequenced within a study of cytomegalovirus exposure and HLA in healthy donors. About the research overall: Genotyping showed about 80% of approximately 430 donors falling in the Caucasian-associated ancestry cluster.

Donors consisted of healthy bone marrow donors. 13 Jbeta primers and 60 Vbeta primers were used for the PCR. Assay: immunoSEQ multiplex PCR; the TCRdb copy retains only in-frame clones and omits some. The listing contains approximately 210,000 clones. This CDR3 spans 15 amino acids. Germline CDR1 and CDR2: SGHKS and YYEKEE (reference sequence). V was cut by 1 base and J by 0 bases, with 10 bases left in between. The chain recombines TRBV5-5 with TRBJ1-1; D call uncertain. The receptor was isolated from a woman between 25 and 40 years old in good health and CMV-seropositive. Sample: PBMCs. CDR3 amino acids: CASSLKQIMNTEAFF. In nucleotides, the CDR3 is TGTGCCAGCAGCTTGAAACAGATTATGAACACTGAAGCTTTCTTT.